This TCR beta chain was documented in a study of CD8+ T cells in alopecia areata. Study at large: The drug, tofacitinib, lasted 6 to 18 months, followed by 6 months off drug. Study-level findings and limits: Normal scalp had lower clonality than lesional scalp, with alopecia totalis/universalis lesions showing this most strongly.

As the sequencing template, cDNA was produced by extracting RNA and reverse transcribing it. The protocol was immunoSEQ multiplex PCR, while the TCRdb copy is restricted to in-frame clones and leaves out a portion. The repertoire holds some 80,000 clones, with around 60% as singletons. This clone was recorded a few times. Antigen: not known. Stated treatment: oral pan-JAK inhibitor, 5-10 mg twice daily. Lesional scalp punch biopsies and peripheral blood were collected from alopecia areata patients. The sorting of PBMCs gave CD4+ and CD8+ T cells. The length of the CDR3 is 17 residues. V dropped 1 base and J dropped 4; count of bases not matched to a gene: 11. Germline loops: CDR1 LGHNA, CDR2 YSLEER.

The TCR originated in a human donor with alopecia areata. The chain employs TRBV4-3 and TRBJ2-7; TRBD1 matches at 9 bases. The starting material was CD8+ T cells sorted from blood, obtained at week 24, from a patient treated with tofacitinib. CDR3 protein: CASSQGLPGQGYYEQYF. Written as DNA, the CDR3 is TGCGCCAGCAGCCAAGGGTTACCGGGACAGGGTTATTACGAGCAGTACTTC.